The 15 T cell receptor beta chains in this list originate from one sample, sequenced in a study of identical twins. TCRdb reprocessed the 5' RACE reads via MiXCR and lists one record per CDR3 protein. The data contain approximately 630,000 distinct CDR3 sequences, 7% to 7.5% of them singletons. These data were likewise used in another study, on yellow fever vaccine responses in identical twins.

The sequenced sample consisted of PBMCs. The receptor set was obtained from a woman between 18 and 30 years old in good health.

This clonotype appeared a few times. The chain joins TRBV6-2 or TRBV6-3 to TRBJ2-1; no firm D call. The length of the CDR3 is 15 residues. From germline, CDR1 is MNHEY and CDR2 SVGEGT. V dropped 8 bases and J dropped 1 base, with 15 bases sitting between them. The CDR3, as DNA: TGTGCCAGCCCCAGAGAGGCTGGGTCCTACAATGAGCAGTTCTTC. Its protein product is CASPREAGSYNEQFF.

This clonotype was detected many times. This chain joins TRBV11-2 and TRBJ2-3, with D possibly being TRBD2 (7 bases). Deletions cut 3 bases from V and 6 bases from J, with 16 bases between. This CDR3 region has 15 residues. Germline assignment: CDR1 SGHAT and CDR2 FQNNGV. The CDR3 reads CASSLGAGASDTQYF. The CDR3 region has the DNA TGTGCCAGCAGCTTGGGTGCGGGGGCCTCGGATACGCAGTATTTT.

This chain links TRBV7-9 with TRBJ2-7, with 9 positions matching TRBD1. The CDR3 is 16 residues long. Trimming at V came to 5 bases and at J to 5 bases, leaving 13 bases not matched to a gene. CDR1 SEHNR and CDR2 FQNEAQ come from the germline V gene (reference sequence). In DNA form, the CDR3 reads TGTGCCAGCAGCCGCGTCCCTTCGGACAGGGGAGACGAGCAGTACGTC. Translating it yields CASSRVPSDRGDEQYV.

This clonotype came up many times. The chain combines TRBV11-2 with TRBJ1-1, with TRBD1 matching 7 bases. Trimming cost V 1 base and J 8 bases; bases outside gene matches: 4. Per the germline V gene, CDR1 is SGHAT and CDR2 is FQNNGV. The length of the CDR3 is 13 residues. The CDR3 DNA sequence: TGTGCCAGCAGCTTAGTCCGGACAGGAGAAGCTTTCTTT. Amino acid sequence: CASSLVRTGEAFF.

CDR3 in amino acids: CASSLIGTRANEQFF. The CDR3 bases are TGTGCCAGCAGTTTAATCGGGACAAGGGCCAATGAGCAGTTCTTC. The chain links TRBV12-3 or TRBV12-4 to TRBJ2-1, with D maybe TRBD1 (6 bases). V was pared by 2 bases and J by 6 bases, with 14 bases between. The CDR3 covers 15 residues.

This clonotype was detected many times. The genes are TRBV12-3 or TRBV12-4 and TRBJ2-7; TRBD1 aligns across 7 bases. The CDR3 runs 15 residues. V gave up 5 bases and J gave up 0 bases; unmatched junction bases: 7. The chain's CDR3 is CASSGSGQSSYEQYF. For the CDR3, the DNA is TGTGCCAGCAGTGGATCGGGACAGAGCTCCTACGAGCAGTACTTC.

This clonotype was found a few times. The chain recombines TRBV5-5 with TRBJ2-1; TRBD1 matches at 10 bases. The germline V gene has CDR1 SGHKS and CDR2 YYEKEE (reference sequence). Trimming removed 3 bases from V and 3 bases from J; junction bases left unmatched: 6. The CDR3 length is 16 residues. CDR3 protein: CASSSGGQGYYNEQFF. CDR3 nucleotide sequence: TGTGCCAGCAGCTCCGGGGGACAGGGGTACTACAATGAGCAGTTCTTC. Together with reference TRBV5-5 and TRBJ2-1, the CDR3 gives the full variable domain: DAGVTQSPTHLIKTRGQQVTLRCSPISGHKSVSWYQQVLGQGPQFIFQYYEKEERGRGNFPDRFSARQFPNYSSELNVNALLLGDSALYLCASSSGGQGYYNEQFFGPGTRLTVL.

J is TRBJ1-1 and V is TRBV7-6, with 8 bases aligning to TRBD1. The length of the CDR3 is 15 residues. V lost 5 bases, J lost 2 bases, and 7 bases stayed unmatched. Germline CDR1 SGHVS, CDR2 FNYEAQ. CDR3 amino acids: CASSKQTGENTEAFF. CDR3 sequence (DNA): TGTGCCAGCAGCAAACAGACAGGGGAAAACACTGAAGCTTTCTTT.

In this sample, this clonotype turned up a few times. The chain has TRBV10-3 and TRBJ2-2, with D uncertain. Germline CDR1 and CDR2: ENHRY and SYGVKD. There are 12 residues in the CDR3. The ends were cut back, 6 bases at V and 7 bases at J, with 9 bases in the middle. The CDR3 sequence is CAISREVGELFF. DNA of the CDR3: TGTGCCATCAGCAGAGAGGTCGGGGAGCTGTTTTTT.

This clonotype turned up a few times. The V and J genes are TRBV4-1 and TRBJ1-1; D is undetermined. V was trimmed by 1 base and J by 4 bases, leaving 13 bases between them. Germline V lookup: CDR1 MGHRA, CDR2 YSYEKL. The CDR3 has 15 amino acids. CDR3 sequence reads: CASSQGTGNPTEAFF. CDR3 nucleotides: TGCGCCAGCAGCCAAGGAACTGGCAATCCCACTGAAGCTTTCTTT.

This clonotype was recorded at least ten times. The V call is TRBV5-5, the J call TRBJ2-2; D is tentatively TRBD1 or TRBD2 (6 bases each). V lost 4 bases and J lost 3, with 16 bases in between. The length of the CDR3 is 16 residues. CDR1 and CDR2 (germline): SGHKS, YYEKEE (reference sequence). The chain's CDR3 is CASSAGHRPDTGELFF. In DNA, the CDR3 is TGTGCCAGCAGCGCGGGACACCGTCCCGACACCGGGGAGCTGTTTTTT. Supplemented by reference TRBV5-5 and TRBJ2-2, the full variable domain reads DAGVTQSPTHLIKTRGQQVTLRCSPISGHKSVSWYQQVLGQGPQFIFQYYEKEERGRGNFPDRFSARQFPNYSSELNVNALLLGDSALYLCASSAGHRPDTGELFFGEGSRLTVL.

This clonotype was observed at least ten times. The chain uses TRBV27 and TRBJ1-1; D unclear. The CDR3 covers 15 residues. Trimming shortened V by 3 bases and J by 0 bases, and 11 bases separated the two germline ends. Germline CDR1 reads MNHEY; CDR2 reads SMNVEV (reference sequence). In DNA form, the CDR3 reads TGTGCCAGCAGTTTCCACCGTTCCATGAACACTGAAGCTTTCTTT. This sequence encodes CASSFHRSMNTEAFF.

V usage is TRBV12-3 or TRBV12-4 and J usage is TRBJ2-2, with D possibly TRBD2 on 6 matching bases. The CDR3 has 17 amino acids. V lost 5 bases, J lost 1 base, and 17 bases lay in between. CDR3 nucleotides: TGTGCCAGCAGTCCTAGTCGCGCGGGGCTGAACACCGGGGAGCTGTTTTTT. As protein: CASSPSRAGLNTGELFF.

This clonotype was seen ten or more times. The gene calls are TRBV7-9 and TRBJ1-1, with 9 positions matching TRBD1. J lost 10 bases, V lost 8 bases, and 8 bases had no gene match. CDR1 and CDR2 (germline): SEHNR, FQNEAQ (reference sequence). The CDR3 extends over 12 amino acids. In nucleotides, the CDR3 is TGTGCCAGCGACATTCCGGGACAGGGAGCTTTCTTT. Amino acid sequence: CASDIPGQGAFF.

The sample holds many counts of this clonotype. V and J are TRBV15 and TRBJ2-2; 12 positions agree with TRBD2. The J segment lost 3 bases and the V segment lost 2 bases, leaving 4 bases of the junction unmatched. This CDR3 has 17 amino acids. CDR1 is LNHNV and CDR2 is YYDKDF in the germline V gene (reference sequence). The CDR3 protein is CATSRSRLAGDTGELFF. CDR3 nucleotide sequence: TGTGCCACCAGCAGATCCCGACTAGCGGGGGACACCGGGGAGCTGTTTTTT.